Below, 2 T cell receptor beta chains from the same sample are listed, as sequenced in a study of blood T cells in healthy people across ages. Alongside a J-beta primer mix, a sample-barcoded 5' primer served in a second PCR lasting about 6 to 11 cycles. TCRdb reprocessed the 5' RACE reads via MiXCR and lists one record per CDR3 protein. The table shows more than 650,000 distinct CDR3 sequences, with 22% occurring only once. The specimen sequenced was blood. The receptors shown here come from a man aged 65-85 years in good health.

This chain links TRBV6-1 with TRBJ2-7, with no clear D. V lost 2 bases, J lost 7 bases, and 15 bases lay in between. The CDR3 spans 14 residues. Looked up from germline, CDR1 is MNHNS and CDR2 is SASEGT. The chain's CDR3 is CASSELQYSREQYF. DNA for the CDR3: TGTGCCAGCAGTGAACTCCAATACTCGAGAGAGCAGTACTTC.

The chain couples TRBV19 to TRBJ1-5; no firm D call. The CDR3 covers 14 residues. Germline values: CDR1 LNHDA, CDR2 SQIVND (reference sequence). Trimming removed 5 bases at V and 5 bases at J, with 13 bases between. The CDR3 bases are TGTGCCAGTAGTCCCGACTCGGCGGATCAGCCCCAGCATTTT. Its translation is CASSPDSADQPQHF.